This T cell receptor beta chain came from a study of blood T cell repertoires in COVID-19. Seattle participants joined during active infection and were tracked over time. Authors' processing steps: Estimation of nucleated cell counts was performed using reference gene primer amplification. TCRdb's copy holds only in-frame clones and misses some; the assay was immunoSEQ multiplex PCR. D and trimming were read from the DNA, whereas the V and J calls and clone size are those reported in that table. The repertoire holds 200,000 to 300,000 clones, with roughly 91% as singletons. CDR1 is MGHRA and CDR2 is YSYEKL in the germline V gene. V gave up 4 bases and J gave up 1 base; unmatched junction bases: 4. This CDR3 region has 14 residues.

This chain connects TRBV4-1 to TRBJ2-7; 7 bases are shared with TRBD1. The TCR comes from a man aged 25-45 years with COVID-19, enrolled during active disease. Sequenced material: peripheral blood. This chain's CDR3 is CASSPRDRSYEQYF. CDR3 in DNA: TGCGCCAGCAGCCCCCGGGACAGATCCTACGAGCAGTACTTC.